This T cell receptor beta chain is from a study of blood T cell repertoires in COVID-19. At the level of the study: The United States, Italy and Spain supplied acute and convalescent COVID-19 samples. PBMCs, B-cell-depleted T cells, or T cells provided the cDNA or gDNA that made up the material.

The table came from immunoSEQ multiplex PCR; TCRdb's copy has only in-frame clones and leaves some out. The table shows 180,000 or so clones, with roughly 82% occurring only once. Germline assignment: CDR1 LGHNA and CDR2 YSLEER. Trimming took 0 bases from V and 8 from J, leaving 11 bases between them. The CDR3 loop spans 15 amino acids. The sequenced sample was peripheral blood. The chain couples TRBV4-3 to TRBJ1-6; maybe TRBD1 (6 bases). The source is a woman aged 70-85 years with acute or convalescent COVID-19. The CDR3 DNA follows: TGCGCCAGCAGCCAAGATCGGACAGTCTATTCACCCCTCCACTTT. Its translation is CASSQDRTVYSPLHF.